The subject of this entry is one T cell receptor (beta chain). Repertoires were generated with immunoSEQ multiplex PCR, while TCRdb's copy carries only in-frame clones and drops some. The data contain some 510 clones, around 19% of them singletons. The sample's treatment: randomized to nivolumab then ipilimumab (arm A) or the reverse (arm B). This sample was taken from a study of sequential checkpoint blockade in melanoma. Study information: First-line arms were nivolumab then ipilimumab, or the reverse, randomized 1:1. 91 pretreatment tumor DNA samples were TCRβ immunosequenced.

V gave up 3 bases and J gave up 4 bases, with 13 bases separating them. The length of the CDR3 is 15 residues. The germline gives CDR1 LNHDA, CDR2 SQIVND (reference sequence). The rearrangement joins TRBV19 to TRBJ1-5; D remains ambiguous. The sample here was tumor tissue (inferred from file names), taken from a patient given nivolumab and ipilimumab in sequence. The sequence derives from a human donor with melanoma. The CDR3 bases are TGTGCCAGTAGTATCGCCAGCGTTGGGAATCAGCCCCAGCATTTT. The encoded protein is CASSIASVGNQPQHF.